This TCR beta chain was documented in a study of radiotherapy plus CTLA-4 blockade in lung cancer. Study overall: Objective response rate was 15% to 20%; disease control rate, 25% to 35%.

Per the germline V gene, CDR1 is MNHEY and CDR2 is SVGAGI. The CDR3 is 13 residues long. The V end lost 5 bases, the J end lost 6 bases, and 13 bases lay between the germline ends. This table comes from immunoSEQ multiplex PCR, and its TCRdb copy is limited to in-frame clones, with some not included. The sample lists about 98,000 clones; approximately 78% were seen once. The chain uses TRBV6-5 and TRBJ2-5; D unresolved. The origin of this receptor is a human donor with non-small cell lung cancer who had a partial response to radiotherapy plus ipilimumab. The input for sequencing was peripheral blood, taken from a patient treated with radiotherapy plus ipilimumab. The CDR3 coding sequence is TGTGCCAGCAGTCAACGGAGCATCCAGACCCAGTACTTC. Translation: CASSQRSIQTQYF.